These T cell receptor beta chains were read from a single sample in a study of blood T cell repertoires in COVID-19. Assay used: immunoSEQ multiplex PCR; TCRdb lists only in-frame clones, some missing. The profile shows 95,000 to 150,000 clones, 70% to 90% of them singletons. Sequencing used peripheral blood. Every receptor here comes from a woman of 80 years or more with acute or convalescent COVID-19. Both conserved end residues are trimmed from each CDR3. The order of the fields is V gene, J gene, CDR3 protein.

TRBV5-4,TRBJ1-4,ASSLAEGTNEKLF
TRBV28,TRBJ2-7,ASSLSPWRASGRAPNEQY
TRBV19,TRBJ2-7,ASRKRRDSYEQY
TRBV29-1,TRBJ1-4,SVEDQGNEKLF
TRBV18,TRBJ2-7,ASSPGQGDTYEQY
TRBV18,TRBJ2-3,ASSPRSGSTDTQY
TRBV5-1,TRBJ1-4,ASSPQGFEKLF
TRBV9,TRBJ2-7,ASSLSGTSVYEQY
TRBV15,TRBJ1-1,ATSRDSFRAWLDTEAF
TRBV5-4,TRBJ2-7,ASSLGQGADYEQY
TRBV19,TRBJ1-2,ASSLTDRALRGYT
TRBV4-2,TRBJ1-6,ASSQDGDRGSPLH
TRBV24-1,TRBJ2-1,ATSAGNGVNEQF
TRBV5-1,TRBJ1-2,ASNAGLVGVNYGYT
TRBV9,TRBJ2-2,ASSVEAGVNTGELF
TRBV28,TRBJ2-5,ARTAQETQY